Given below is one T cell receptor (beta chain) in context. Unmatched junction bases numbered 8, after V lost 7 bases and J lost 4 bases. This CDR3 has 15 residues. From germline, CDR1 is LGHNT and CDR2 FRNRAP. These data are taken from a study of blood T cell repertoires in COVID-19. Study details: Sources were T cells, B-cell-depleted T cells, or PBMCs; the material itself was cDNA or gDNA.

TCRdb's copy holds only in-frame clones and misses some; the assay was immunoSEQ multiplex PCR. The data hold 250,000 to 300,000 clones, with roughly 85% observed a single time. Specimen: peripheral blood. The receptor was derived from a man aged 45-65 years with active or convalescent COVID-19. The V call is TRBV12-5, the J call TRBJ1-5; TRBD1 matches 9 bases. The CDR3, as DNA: TGTGCTAGTGCCCCCAAGGACAGGGGAAATCAGCCCCAGCATTTT. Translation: CASAPKDRGNQPQHF.